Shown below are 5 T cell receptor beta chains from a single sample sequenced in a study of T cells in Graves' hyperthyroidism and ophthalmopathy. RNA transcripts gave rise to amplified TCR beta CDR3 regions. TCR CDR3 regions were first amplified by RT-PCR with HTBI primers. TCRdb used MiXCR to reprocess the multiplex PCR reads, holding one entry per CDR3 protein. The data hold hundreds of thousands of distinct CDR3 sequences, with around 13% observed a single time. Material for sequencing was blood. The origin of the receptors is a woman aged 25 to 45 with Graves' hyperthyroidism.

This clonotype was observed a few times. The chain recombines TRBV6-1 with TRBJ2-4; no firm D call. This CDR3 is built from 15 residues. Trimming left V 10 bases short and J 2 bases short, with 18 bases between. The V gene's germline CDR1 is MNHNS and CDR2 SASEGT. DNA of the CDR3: TGTGCCATTACCCCCCGGCCCTTACCCAAAAACATTCAGTACTTC. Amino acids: CAITPRPLPKNIQYF.

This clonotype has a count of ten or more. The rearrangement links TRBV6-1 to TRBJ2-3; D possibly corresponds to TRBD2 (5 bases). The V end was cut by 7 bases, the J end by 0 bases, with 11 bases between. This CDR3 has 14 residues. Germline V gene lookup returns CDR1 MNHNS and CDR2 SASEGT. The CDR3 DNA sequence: TGTGCCAGCAACCCAGCGGACAGCACAGATACGCAGTATTTT. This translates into CASNPADSTDTQYF.

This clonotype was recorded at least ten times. The CDR3 DNA sequence: TGTGCCAGCAGTGTACGGCGAGGTCAGGATGAGCAGTTCTTC. It codes for CASSVRRGQDEQFF. The chain employs TRBV6-1 and TRBJ2-1; D not certain. Germline V CDR1 and CDR2: MNHNS, SASEGT. The CDR3 has 14 residues. V lost 4 bases and J 8 bases, leaving 15 bases between the germline ends.

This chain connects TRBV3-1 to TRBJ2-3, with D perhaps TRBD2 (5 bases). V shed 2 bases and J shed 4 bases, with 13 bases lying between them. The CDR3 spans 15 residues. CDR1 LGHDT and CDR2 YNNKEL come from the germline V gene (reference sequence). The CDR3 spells CASSQNPLASDTQYF. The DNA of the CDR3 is TGTGCCAGCAGCCAAAACCCCCTAGCCTCAGATACGCAGTATTTT.

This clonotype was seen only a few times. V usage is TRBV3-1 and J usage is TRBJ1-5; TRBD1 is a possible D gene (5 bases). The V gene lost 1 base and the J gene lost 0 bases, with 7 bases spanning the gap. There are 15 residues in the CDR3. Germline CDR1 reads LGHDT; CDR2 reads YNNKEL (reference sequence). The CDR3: CASSQGQFSNQPQHF. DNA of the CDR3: TGTGCCAGCAGCCAAGGACAGTTTAGCAATCAGCCCCAGCATTTT.